These 5 T cell receptor beta chains were sequenced from one sample in a study of cytomegalovirus exposure and HLA in healthy donors. Primers: 60 Vbeta forward and 13 Jbeta reverse. Clones were read by immunoSEQ multiplex PCR, and TCRdb kept only the in-frame ones, dropping some. The data contain about 140,000 clones, 80% of them singletons. Sequencing input: PBMCs. The receptors were sampled from a man in his forties in good health and CMV-seropositive.

This clone has just one count. The chain employs TRBV7-2 and TRBJ1-1; tentative D call: TRBD1 (6 bases). V was cut by 0 bases and J by 5 bases, with 19 bases left in between. Germline CDR1 reads SGHTA; CDR2 reads FQGNSA. The CDR3 is 17 amino acids. The DNA for the CDR3 is TGTGCCAGCAGCTTAGCAGGGAGGGGGGCCCGAGGAACTGAAGCTTTCTTT. It is translated as CASSLAGRGARGTEAFF.

The J gene is TRBJ2-2, the V gene TRBV5-1; D is possibly TRBD1 (5 bases). V lost 4 bases and J 6 bases, leaving 10 bases between the germline ends. The length of the CDR3 is 13 residues. Germline V gene lookup returns CDR1 SGHRS and CDR2 YFSETQ. In DNA form, the CDR3 reads TGCGCCAGCAGCAGCAGGGCGGCCGGGGAGCTGTTTTTT. The encoded protein is CASSSRAAGELFF.

This clone was found a few times. The rearrangement links TRBV5-4 to TRBJ2-4, with unresolved D. This CDR3 region has 11 residues. V was clipped by 4 bases and J by 11 bases, with 10 bases between them. Germline CDR1 SGHNT, CDR2 YYREEE (reference sequence). The CDR3 region has the DNA TGTGCCAGCAGCACCTCTATCGTTCAGTACTTC. Translating it yields CASSTSIVQYF.

J is TRBJ1-2 and V is TRBV29-1; the D is unclear. Germline V gene data show CDR1 as SQVTM and CDR2 as ANQGSEA. The V and J ends lost 2 bases and 8 bases respectively, with 21 bases between them. This CDR3 has 15 amino acids. Here the CDR3 DNA reads TGCAGCGTTGAATTGGTAAACGGAGTCTATCCAGGCTACACCTTC. Translation: CSVELVNGVYPGYTF. Combining the CDR3 with reference TRBV29-1 and TRBJ1-2 gives the whole variable domain SAVISQKPSRDICQRGTSLTIQCQVDSQVTMMFWYRQQPGQSLTLIATANQGSEATYESGFVIDKFPISRPNLTFSTLTVSNMSPEDSSIYLCSVELVNGVYPGYTFGSGTRLTVV.

V and J are TRBV19 and TRBJ1-5; D gene ambiguous. V was pared by 6 bases and J by 1 base, with 4 bases between. The germline CDR1 and CDR2 sequences are LNHDA and SQIVND (reference sequence). CDR3 length: 12 amino acids. In DNA, the CDR3 is TGTGCCAGTAGGGAGAGCAATCAGCCCCAGCATTTT. This gives the protein CASRESNQPQHF. The full variable domain, in which reference TRBV19 and TRBJ1-5 provide the parts outside the CDR3, is DGGITQSPKYLFRKEGQNVTLSCEQNLNHDAMYWYRQDPGQGLRLIYYSQIVNDFQKGDIAEGYSVSREKKESFPLTVTSAQKNPTAFYLCASRESNQPQHFGDGTRLSIL.